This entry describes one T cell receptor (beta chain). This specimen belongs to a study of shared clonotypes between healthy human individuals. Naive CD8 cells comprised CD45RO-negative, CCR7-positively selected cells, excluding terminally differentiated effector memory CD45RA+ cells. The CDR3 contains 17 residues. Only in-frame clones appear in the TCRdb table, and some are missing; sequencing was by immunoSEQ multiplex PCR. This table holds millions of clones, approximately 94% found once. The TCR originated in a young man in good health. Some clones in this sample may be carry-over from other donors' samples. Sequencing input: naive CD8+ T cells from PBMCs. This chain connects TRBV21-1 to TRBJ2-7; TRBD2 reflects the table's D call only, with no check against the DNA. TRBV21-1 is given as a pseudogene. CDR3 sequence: CASSKEGAGGTPYEQYF. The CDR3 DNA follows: TGTGCCAGCAGCAAAGAGGGAGCGGGGGGAACACCCTACGAGCAGTACTTC.